Following are 14 T cell receptor beta chains from one sample sequenced in a study of blood T cell repertoires in COVID-19. Some clones are missing from TCRdb's copy, which holds only in-frame ones; the method was immunoSEQ multiplex PCR. Of about 190,000 clones detected, around 90% appear once; the ten largest clones hold 20% to 25%. Sequencing was done on a sample of peripheral blood. The receptors derive from a man aged 60 to 75 with active or convalescent COVID-19.

The rearrangement joins TRBV9 to TRBJ2-2; 10 nucleotides align to TRBD2. The germline gives CDR1 SGDLS, CDR2 YYNGEE. The CDR3 is made up of 16 amino acids. V gave up 3 bases and J gave up 4 bases; unmatched junction bases: 6. The CDR3 sequence: CASSAGTSVFTGELFF. The CDR3 coding sequence is TGTGCCAGCAGCGCAGGGACTAGCGTTTTCACCGGGGAGCTGTTTTTT.

V gene TRBV5-1 combines with J gene TRBJ1-2, with D possibly being TRBD1 (5 bases). CDR1 and CDR2 from the germline V gene are SGHRS and YFSETQ. This CDR3 is 12 amino acids long. Trimming shortened V by 1 base and J by 6 bases, and 7 bases separated the two germline ends. In DNA, the CDR3 is TGCGCCAGCAGCTTGACAGGTCATGGCTACACCTTC. Protein product: CASSLTGHGYTF.

This sequence joins TRBV18 and TRBJ2-1; 8 nucleotides agree with TRBD2. V shed 3 bases and J 5 bases; nucleotides not matched to a gene: 3. Germline CDR1 KGHSH, CDR2 LQKENI. CDR3 length: 14 residues. The CDR3 spells CASSPLGGDNEQFF. DNA of the CDR3: TGTGCCAGCTCACCCCTCGGGGGGGACAATGAGCAGTTCTTC.

This chain joins TRBV6-6 and TRBJ2-2; TRBD2 matches 7 bases. Per the germline V gene, CDR1 is MNHNY and CDR2 is SVGAGI (reference sequence). J was trimmed by 4 bases and V by 2 bases; bases with no gene match: 4. The CDR3 has 15 amino acids. For the CDR3, the DNA is TGTGCCAGCAGTTACATCCGGACTAGCACCGGGGAGCTGTTTTTT. Amino acid sequence: CASSYIRTSTGELFF.

The CDR3 coding sequence is TGCGCCAGCAGGCCGGTATTAGTTAACTATGGCTACACCTTC. Its protein is CASRPVLVNYGYTF. The gene calls are TRBV5-1 and TRBJ1-2; D uncertain. CDR1 is SGHRS and CDR2 is YFSETQ in the germline V gene. This CDR3 spans 14 amino acids. V was pared by 5 bases and J by 1 base, with 12 bases between.

The chain links TRBV7-7 to TRBJ2-2, with 12 nucleotides matching TRBD1. This CDR3 is 17 amino acids long. The germline V gene has CDR1 SSHAT and CDR2 FNYEAQ (reference sequence). Trimming at V came to 5 bases and at J to 4 bases, leaving 8 bases not matched to a gene. The CDR3 DNA sequence: TGTGCCAGCAGCACCGACCGGGACAGGGGGCGCACCGGGGAGCTGTTTTTT. Its translation is CASSTDRDRGRTGELFF.

This clone was found once. The gene calls are TRBV3-1 (or the pseudogene TRBV3-2) and TRBJ1-5, with no clear D. The CDR3 is 14 residues long. Germline V gene lookup returns CDR1 LGHDT and CDR2 YNNKEL (reference sequence). V gave up 4 bases and J gave up 15 bases, with 22 bases separating them. The CDR3 loop reads CASSPQIDTDPRHF. CDR3 in DNA: TGTGCCAGCAGCCCACAAATCGACACGGATCCCAGGCATTTT.

The rearrangement joins TRBV5-1 to TRBJ1-2; 11 bases are shared with TRBD1. Germline-derived CDR1 and CDR2 are SGHRS and YFSETQ. V lost 4 bases and J lost 6; bases outside the gene matches: 8. This CDR3 is built from 15 residues. CDR3 sequence (DNA): TGCGCCAGCAGCCCTGGACAGGGGGCGCGGGATGGCTACACCTTC. Amino acid sequence: CASSPGQGARDGYTF.

The chain combines TRBV2 with TRBJ1-1; 10 positions agree with TRBD1. The CDR3 is made up of 15 amino acids. Trimming cost V 6 bases and J 5 bases; bases outside gene matches: 9. Germline V CDR1 and CDR2: SNHLY, FYNNEI. The CDR3 DNA reads TGTGCCAGCAGGGACCGGGACAGGGGCGTGACTGAAGCTTTCTTT. It yields the protein CASRDRDRGVTEAFF.

The chain recombines TRBV5-1 with TRBJ2-7; D is undetermined. CDR3 size: 14 residues. Trimming took 0 bases from V and 4 from J, leaving 11 bases between them. The germline CDR1 and CDR2 sequences are SGHRS and YFSETQ. Here the CDR3 reads CASSLGSGRYEQYF. DNA of the CDR3: TGCGCCAGCAGCTTGGGGAGTGGCCGGTACGAGCAGTACTTC.

This clone has a single count. The chain employs TRBV10-3 and TRBJ2-5, with TRBD2 matching 8 bases. Germline CDR1 reads ENHRY; CDR2 reads SYGVKD. V was clipped by 3 bases and J by 3 bases; unmatched bases: 9. The CDR3 extends over 16 amino acids. CDR3 protein: CAISEGISGEKETQYF. The CDR3 nucleotides are TGTGCCATCAGTGAAGGGATTAGCGGGGAAAAAGAGACCCAGTACTTC.

V gene TRBV6-5 combines with J gene TRBJ2-7, with TRBD2 identical over 9 bases. Germline values: CDR1 MNHEY, CDR2 SVGAGI. The CDR3 has 14 amino acids. The V gene end was trimmed by 8 bases and the J gene end by 4 bases; junction bases not matched to a gene: 9. As DNA, the CDR3 is TGTGCCAGCTTTAGCGTGACTAGCGGTTACGAGCAGTACTTC. Translated: CASFSVTSGYEQYF.

This clone occurred once. This chain uses TRBV7-7 with TRBJ2-2; D gene ambiguous. Between the trimmed V and J ends, which lost 2 bases and 4 bases, there was a span of 5 bases. From germline, CDR1 is SSHAT and CDR2 FNYEAQ (reference sequence). The CDR3 has 13 amino acids. The CDR3 DNA reads TGTGCCAGCAGCTTACTAGGCACCGGGGAGCTGTTTTTT. Its protein is CASSLLGTGELFF. The full variable domain, completed using reference TRBV7-7 and TRBJ2-2, is GAGVSQSPRYKVTKRGQDVTLRCDPISSHATLYWYQQALGQGPEFLTYFNYEAQPDKSGLPSDRFSAERPEGSISTLTIQRTEQRDSAMYRCASSLLGTGELFFGEGSRLTVL.

The rearrangement joins TRBV25-1 to TRBJ1-2, with 7 positions matching TRBD1. The CDR3 length is 16 residues. Germline CDR1 reads MGHDK; CDR2 reads SYGVNS. V dropped 1 base and J dropped 9; count of bases not matched to a gene: 14. The CDR3 reads CASSELRTGPLTRYTF. The CDR3, as DNA: TGTGCCAGCAGTGAATTAAGGACAGGACCCTTGACGCGCTACACCTTC.